Below, 15 T cell receptor beta chains from the same sample are listed, as sequenced in a study of Ad26.COV2.S vaccination and SARS-CoV-2 variants. Profiled with immunoSEQ multiplex PCR; TCRdb holds only in-frame clones, not every one. The data contain about 87,000 clones, around 82% of them singletons. Here the sequenced sample was peripheral blood, taken after recovery from COVID-19. These receptors were obtained from a human donor who had recovered from COVID-19.

CDR3 residues: CASTPVRLAPPPQHF. Written as DNA, the CDR3 is TGTGCCAGCACCCCGGTGCGTCTGGCGCCCCCGCCCCAGCATTTT. The J gene is TRBJ1-5, the V gene TRBV28; D is uncertain. This CDR3 has 15 residues. V was shortened by 7 bases and J by 9 bases, with 22 bases between the two germline ends. Looked up from germline, CDR1 is MDHEN and CDR2 is SYDVKM.

The sample holds one count of this clone. As DNA, the CDR3 is TGTGCCAGCAGCTTAAAGGTGGGGGTCTACAATGAGCAGTTCTTC. It specifies CASSLKVGVYNEQFF. The chain joins TRBV7-2 to TRBJ2-1; either TRBD1 or TRBD2 may supply D (5 bases each). This CDR3 comprises 15 residues. The V gene lost 2 bases and the J gene lost 3 bases, with 11 bases spanning the gap. From germline, CDR1 is SGHTA and CDR2 FQGNSA.

The table lists this clone with many counts. This chain joins TRBV6-6 and TRBJ2-7; perhaps D is TRBD1 or TRBD2 (5 bases each). CDR3 length: 16 amino acids. V was clipped by 0 bases and J by 4 bases, with 16 bases between them. Germline loops: CDR1 MNHNY, CDR2 SVGAGI (reference sequence). The CDR3 DNA reads as TGTGCCAGCAGTTACTCATTCAGGGACGCTCATTACGAGCAGTACTTC. Translation gives CASSYSFRDAHYEQYF.

The rearrangement links TRBV21-1 to TRBJ1-2; the table gives TRBD1 as D, unverified against the DNA. TRBV21-1 is a recognized pseudogene. The CDR3 is 13 residues long. The CDR3 spells CASSKGTTYGYTF. The CDR3 DNA reads TGTGCCAGCAGCAAAGGCACAACCTATGGCTACACCTTC.

The CDR3 sequence: CASSSDPTGNYGYTF. CDR3 bases: TGTGCCAGCAGCTCCGACCCCACAGGCAACTATGGCTACACCTTC. The chain joins TRBV9 to TRBJ1-2; possibly TRBD1 for D (5 bases). Trimming pared 4 bases from V and 2 bases from J, leaving 15 bases between. Germline assignment: CDR1 SGDLS and CDR2 YYNGEE. The CDR3 has 15 amino acids.

The chain links TRBV2 to TRBJ2-7; D possibly corresponds to TRBD2 (5 bases). V lost 7 bases, J lost 0 bases, and 16 bases lay in between. Germline assignment: CDR1 SNHLY and CDR2 FYNNEI. This CDR3 comprises 15 residues. CDR3 sequence reads: CASTTPRGSSYEQYF. The CDR3 DNA follows: TGTGCCAGCACAACACCCCGGGGTAGCTCCTACGAGCAGTACTTC.

The chain combines TRBV11-2 with TRBJ1-2; D gene unclear. The germline CDR1 and CDR2 sequences are SGHAT and FQNNGV. Trimming took off 2 bases at V and 5 bases at J, with 9 bases between the two ends. This CDR3 contains 13 residues. The CDR3 coding sequence is TGTGCCAGCAGCTTAAGGGAGTGGTATGGCTACACCTTC. Translated, it gives CASSLREWYGYTF. The full variable domain, rest sourced from reference TRBV11-2 and TRBJ1-2, is EAGVAQSPRYKIIEKRQSVAFWCNPISGHATLYWYQQILGQGPKLLIQFQNNGVVDDSQLPKDRFSAERLKGVDSTLKIQPAKLEDSAVYLCASSLREWYGYTFGSGTRLTVV.

This clone was recorded only once. The gene calls are TRBV3-1 (or the pseudogene TRBV3-2) and TRBJ2-2; no clear D gene. There are 13 residues in the CDR3. Trimming took off 3 bases at V and 4 bases at J, with 6 bases between the two ends. Per germline, CDR1 LGHDT and CDR2 YNNKEL (reference sequence). The CDR3: CASSHCTTGELFF. The CDR3 nucleotides are TGTGCCAGCAGCCACTGTACCACCGGGGAGCTGTTTTTT.

This chain connects TRBV10-3 to TRBJ2-7; 9 nucleotides line up with TRBD1. The CDR3 covers 15 residues. Per the germline V gene, CDR1 is ENHRY and CDR2 is SYGVKD. V trimming: 3 bases; J trimming: 3 bases; junction bases outside the gene matches: 6. CDR3 protein: CAISDPGTGLYEQYF. CDR3 nucleotide sequence: TGTGCCATCAGTGACCCAGGGACAGGGCTCTACGAGCAGTACTTC.

The rearrangement uses TRBV19 and TRBJ2-4, with D perhaps matching TRBD2 (5 bases). With 3 bases removed from V and 2 bases from J, the gap between germline ends came to 11 bases. The germline CDR1 and CDR2 sequences are LNHDA and SQIVND (reference sequence). The CDR3 spans 15 residues. The chain's CDR3 is CASSIDPGTKNIQYF. CDR3 nucleotides: TGTGCCAGTAGTATTGACCCGGGGACCAAAAACATTCAGTACTTC.

The V and J genes are TRBV7-9 and TRBJ2-2, with D perhaps assigned TRBD1 or TRBD2 (6 bases each). This CDR3 region has 15 residues. Per the germline V gene, CDR1 is SEHNR and CDR2 is FQNEAQ (reference sequence). Trimming took 5 bases from V and 6 from J, leaving 16 bases between them. CDR3 in DNA: TGTGCCAGCAGCCCTCTAGGGGGGTCCTCCGGGGAGCTGTTTTTT. Its translation: CASSPLGGSSGELFF.

J is TRBJ2-1 and V is TRBV18; D tentatively fits TRBD1 or TRBD2 (6 bases each). Trimming cost V 4 bases and J 0 bases, with 16 bases left between them. The CDR3 totals 17 residues. CDR1 KGHSH and CDR2 LQKENI come from the germline V gene. CDR3: CASSLSNRGRSYNEQFF. CDR3 DNA: TGTGCCAGCTCACTCAGTAACCGGGGGCGCTCCTACAATGAGCAGTTCTTC. Full variable domain (rest looked up from reference TRBV18 and TRBJ2-1): NAGVMQNPRHLVRRRGQEARLRCSPMKGHSHVYWYRQLPEEGLKFMVYLQKENIIDESGMPKERFSAEFPKEGPSILRIQQVVRGDSAAYFCASSLSNRGRSYNEQFFGPGTRLTVL.

The chain recombines TRBV5-1 with TRBJ1-1; the D is unclear. V shed 4 bases and J shed 1 base, with 5 bases lying between them. Germline V lookup: CDR1 SGHRS, CDR2 YFSETQ. This CDR3 spans 12 amino acids. CDR3 loop: CASSSQNTEAFF. Here the CDR3 DNA reads TGCGCCAGCAGCAGCCAGAACACTGAAGCTTTCTTT.

This clone appeared once. The chain couples TRBV15 to TRBJ2-6, with D possibly being TRBD2 (5 bases). The V gene's germline CDR1 is LNHNV and CDR2 YYDKDF (reference sequence). CDR3 size: 16 residues. Deletions cut 0 bases from V and 4 bases from J, with 10 bases between. The CDR3 loop is CATSRDGSPGANVLTF. Written as DNA, the CDR3 is TGTGCCACCAGCAGAGATGGGAGTCCCGGGGCCAACGTCCTGACTTTC.

The chain links TRBV15 to TRBJ1-4; D not certain. V lost 2 bases to trimming and J lost 6 bases, with 7 bases between them. Germline CDR1 reads LNHNV; CDR2 reads YYDKDF (reference sequence). The CDR3 length is 13 residues. The CDR3 nucleotides are TGTGCCACCAGCAGAACCAGTTATGAAAAACTGTTTTTT. Its translation: CATSRTSYEKLFF. Full variable domain (rest looked up from reference TRBV15 and TRBJ1-4): DAMVIQNPRYQVTQFGKPVTLSCSQTLNHNVMYWYQQKSSQAPKLLFHYYDKDFNNEADTPDNFQSRRPNTSFCFLDIRSPGLGDTAMYLCATSRTSYEKLFFGSGTQLSVL.